The clone carrying this T cell receptor (beta chain) was seen ten or more times. As yet, its antigen is unknown. These data come from a study of shared clonotypes between healthy human individuals. Background on the study: The cohort comprised two women and a few men. Their ages spanned 18 to 49 years.

Libraries were prepared by immunoSEQ multiplex PCR; TCRdb keeps only in-frame clonotypes and omits some of them. The sample comprises hundreds of thousands of clones, 70% to 80% of which are singletons, and 13% rests with the top ten. The CDR3 length is 12 residues. CDR1 is LNHNV, CDR2 YYDKDF, per germline (reference sequence). Trimming shortened V by 1 base and J by 2 bases, and 2 bases separated the two germline ends. Study conclusions and caveats: It was expected that sequencing depth would affect clonotype sharing among donors.

V is TRBV15 and J is TRBJ1-2; unclear D gene. The sequenced material came from PBMCs. This clonotype was obtained from a woman between 40 and 55 years old in good health. Some clones in this sample may be carry-over from other donors' samples. CDR3 in DNA: TGTGCCACCAGCAGAGGGAACTATGGCTACACCTTC. Protein product: CATSRGNYGYTF.